This TCR beta chain is drawn from a study of T cell responses to AZD1222 COVID-19 vaccine. Study-wide background: Doses given second, at about 4 or about 12 weeks, were pooled. Whole-study findings and limits: Receipt of two AZD1222 doses was followed by a rise in Spike-specific TCR breadth and depth. Targets within unmutated variant regions were reportedly found for nearly half of spike-specific TCRs. The donor group comprised mostly white British people and more females; the analysis possibly underestimated clonal diversity.

The CDR3 consists of 15 residues. Of note for this clone: The antigen is unknown.

Sequencing used immunoSEQ multiplex PCR; TCRdb keeps in-frame clones, though not all of them. This sample has around 100,000 clones, with roughly 90% found just once. Sequenced material: peripheral blood, taken on day 0 of AZD1222 vaccination. This chain links TRBV7-5 with TRBJ1-1; the table's D call, TRBD1, has no DNA check behind it. TRBV7-5 is marked as a pseudogene. The receptor's source is an adult in good health. This CDR3 reads CARSLRTGPDTEAFF. In DNA, the CDR3 is TGTGCCAGAAGCCTTCGGACAGGGCCGGACACTGAAGCTTTCTTT.